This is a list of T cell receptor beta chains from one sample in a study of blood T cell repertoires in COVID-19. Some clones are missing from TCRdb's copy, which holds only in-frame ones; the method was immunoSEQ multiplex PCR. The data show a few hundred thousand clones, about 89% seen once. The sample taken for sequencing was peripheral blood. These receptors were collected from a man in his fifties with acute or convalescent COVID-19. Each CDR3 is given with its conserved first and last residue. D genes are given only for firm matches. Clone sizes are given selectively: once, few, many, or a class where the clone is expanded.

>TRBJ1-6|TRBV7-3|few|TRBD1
CASSLKVSGQGSYSPLHF
TGTGCCAGCAGCTTAAAGGTGTCCGGACAGGGGTCTTATTCACCCCTCCACTTT
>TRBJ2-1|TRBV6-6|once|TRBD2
CATLAGGRNEQFF
TGTGCCACTCTAGCGGGGGGGCGCAATGAGCAGTTCTTC
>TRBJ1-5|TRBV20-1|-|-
CSASVTGRVSNQPQHF
TGCAGTGCTAGTGTCACAGGGCGGGTCAGCAATCAGCCCCAGCATTTT
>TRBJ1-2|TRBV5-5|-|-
CASRPRFDLSVYTF
TGTGCCAGCAGGCCCCGGTTCGACTTATCCGTCTACACCTTC
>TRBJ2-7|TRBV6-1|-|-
CASSEVEGVVAYF
TGTGCCAGCAGTGAAGTAGAGGGGGTGGTAGCTTACTTC
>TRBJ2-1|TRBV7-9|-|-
CASSGGAGWANEQFF
TGTGCCAGCAGCGGTGGGGCGGGGTGGGCCAATGAGCAGTTCTTC
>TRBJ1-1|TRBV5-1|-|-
CASSRDGESRAFF
TGCGCCAGCAGCCGCGACGGGGAATCGAGAGCTTTCTTT
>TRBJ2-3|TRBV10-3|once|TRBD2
CAIKTSGGLDTQYF
TGTGCCATTAAGACTAGCGGGGGGCTAGATACGCAGTATTTT
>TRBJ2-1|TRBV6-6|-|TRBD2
CASSYPPGGGSTEQFF
TGTGCCAGCAGTTACCCACCCGGCGGGGGGTCCACTGAGCAGTTCTTC
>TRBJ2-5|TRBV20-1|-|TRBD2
CSAAGLGTQYF
TGCAGTGCAGCGGGACTAGGCACCCAGTACTTC
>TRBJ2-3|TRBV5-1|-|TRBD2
CASSKRGGGGTDTQYF
TGCGCCAGCAGTAAGCGGGGGGGCGGTGGCACAGATACGCAGTATTTT
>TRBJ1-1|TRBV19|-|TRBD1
CASSPRQGPYIEAFF
TGTGCCAGTAGTCCCCGACAGGGGCCCTACATTGAAGCTTTCTTT
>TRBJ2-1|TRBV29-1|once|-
CSVEEGGDEQFF
TGCAGCGTTGAAGAAGGGGGTGATGAGCAGTTCTTC
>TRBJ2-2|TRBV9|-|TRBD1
CASSGATGGGELFF
TGTGCCAGCAGCGGCGCGACAGGGGGCGGGGAGCTGTTTTTT
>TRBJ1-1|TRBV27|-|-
CASSLVPGGNTEAFF
TGTGCCAGCAGTTTAGTACCCGGTGGGAACACTGAAGCTTTCTTT
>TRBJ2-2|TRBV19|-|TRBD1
CASSIPPQGTGELFF
TGTGCCAGTAGTATCCCCCCACAGGGGACCGGGGAGCTGTTTTTT
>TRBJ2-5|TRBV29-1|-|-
CSATQGQETQYF
TGCAGCGCTACACAGGGACAAGAGACCCAGTACTTC
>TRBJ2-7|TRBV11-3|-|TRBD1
CASSSGLRGIHEQYF
TGTGCCAGCAGCTCGGGTCTCAGGGGGATCCACGAGCAGTACTTC
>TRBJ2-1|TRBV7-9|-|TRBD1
CASSNRDSRYNEQFF
TGTGCCAGCAGTAACCGGGACAGTCGGTACAATGAGCAGTTCTTC
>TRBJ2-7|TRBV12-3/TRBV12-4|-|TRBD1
CASSRDRGKEQYF
TGTGCCAGCAGCAGGGACAGGGGAAAAGAGCAGTACTTC
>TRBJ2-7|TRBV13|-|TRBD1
CASSPTGAPYEQYF
TGTGCCAGCAGCCCTACAGGGGCCCCCTACGAGCAGTACTTC
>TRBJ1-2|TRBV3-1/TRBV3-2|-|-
CASSQLGIYGYTF
TGTGCCAGCAGCCAGCTCGGGATCTATGGCTACACCTTC
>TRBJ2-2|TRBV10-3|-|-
CAISELQGGTGELFF
TGTGCCATCAGTGAGCTTCAGGGGGGCACCGGGGAGCTGTTTTTT
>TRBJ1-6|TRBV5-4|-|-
CASSLEVETSPLHF
TGTGCCAGCAGCTTGGAAGTAGAAACTTCACCCCTCCACTTT
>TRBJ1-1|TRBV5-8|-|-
CASSFRHQNTEAFF
TGTGCCAGCAGCTTTAGACATCAGAACACTGAAGCTTTCTTT
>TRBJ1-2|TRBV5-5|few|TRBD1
CASAADRDYGYTF
TGTGCCAGCGCCGCCGACAGGGACTATGGCTACACCTTC
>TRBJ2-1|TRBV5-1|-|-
CASSFGQGKFDEQFF
TGCGCCAGCAGCTTTGGCCAGGGAAAATTCGATGAGCAGTTCTTC
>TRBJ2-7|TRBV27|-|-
CASSLSGVGGRGYEQYF
TGTGCCAGCAGTTTATCCGGGGTTGGAGGACGAGGCTACGAGCAGTACTTC
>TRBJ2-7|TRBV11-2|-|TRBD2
CASSARGVLYEQYF
TGTGCCAGCAGCGCTCGGGGGGTACTCTACGAGCAGTACTTC
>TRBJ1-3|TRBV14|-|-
CASSQVWGGSSTIYF
TGTGCCAGCAGCCAAGTTTGGGGAGGGTCCAGCACCATATATTTT
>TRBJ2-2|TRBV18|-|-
CASSRRTGNTGELFF
TGTGCCAGCTCCCGAAGGACTGGGAACACCGGGGAGCTGTTTTTT
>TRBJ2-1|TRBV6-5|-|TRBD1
CASSYRTGDEQFF
TGTGCCAGCAGTTACCGAACAGGGGATGAGCAGTTCTTC
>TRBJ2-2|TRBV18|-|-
CASSPGQTANTGELFF
TGTGCCAGCTCACCAGGGCAGACCGCGAACACCGGGGAGCTGTTTTTT
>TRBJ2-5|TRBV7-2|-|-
CASTLRGTWEETQYF
TGTGCCAGCACCTTGCGAGGCACGTGGGAAGAGACCCAGTACTTC
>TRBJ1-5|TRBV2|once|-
CASSVPLSNQPQHF
TGTGCCAGCAGTGTTCCCCTTAGCAATCAGCCCCAGCATTTT
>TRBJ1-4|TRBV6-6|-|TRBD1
CASSGQGGEKLFF
TGTGCCAGCAGCGGACAGGGGGGTGAAAAACTGTTTTTT
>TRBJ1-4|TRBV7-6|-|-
CASSLEAKREKLFF
TGTGCCAGCAGCTTAGAGGCCAAGCGTGAAAAACTGTTTTTT
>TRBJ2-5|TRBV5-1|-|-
CASSLGQQETQYF
TGCGCCAGCAGCTTGGGACAGCAAGAGACCCAGTACTTC
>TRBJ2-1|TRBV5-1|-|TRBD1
CASRPGQGHNEQFF
TGCGCCAGCCGGCCGGGACAGGGCCACAATGAGCAGTTCTTC
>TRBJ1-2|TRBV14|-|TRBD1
CASSRMIGQGPYGYTF
TGTGCCAGCAGCCGGATGATCGGACAGGGGCCCTATGGCTACACCTTC
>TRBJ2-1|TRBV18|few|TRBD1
CASSPGTANNEQFF
TGTGCCAGCTCACCAGGGACAGCCAACAATGAGCAGTTCTTC
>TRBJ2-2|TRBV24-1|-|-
CATSDAGGRTGELFF
TGTGCCACCAGTGACGCCGGGGGAAGAACCGGGGAGCTGTTTTTT
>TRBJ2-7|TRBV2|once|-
CASSSGFPYEQYF
TGTGCCAGCAGTTCCGGGTTCCCCTACGAGCAGTACTTC
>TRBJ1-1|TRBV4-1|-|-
CASSQGLYFEAFF
TGCGCCAGCAGCCAAGGACTATATTTTGAAGCTTTCTTT